This entry lists 25 T cell receptor beta chains sequenced from one sample in a study of identical twins. MiXCR, applied by TCRdb to the 5' RACE reads, yields one record per CDR3 protein. The sample has 500,000 to 550,000 distinct CDR3 sequences, approximately 20% seen once. These sequences were also reported in another study, on yellow fever vaccine responses in identical twins.

Sequencing used CD4+ T cells sorted from blood. These receptors were taken from a woman between 18 and 29 years old in good health.

There are a few counts of this clonotype. The J gene is TRBJ2-1, the V gene TRBV20-1; weak D call: TRBD2 (6 bases). The CDR3 contains 15 residues. Per germline, CDR1 DFQATT and CDR2 SNEGSKA (reference sequence). The V gene lost 3 bases and the J gene lost 6 bases, with 18 bases spanning the gap. The CDR3 coding sequence is TGCAGTGCTAGGTTCCGGAGGGCCGCTTTCAATGAGCAGTTCTTC. It is translated as CSARFRRAAFNEQFF.

V gene TRBV20-1 combines with J gene TRBJ2-7, with a possible D match to TRBD2 (6 bases). V dropped 2 bases and J dropped 2 bases, with 16 bases sitting between them. The CDR3 is 15 amino acids. The germline V gene encodes CDR1 DFQATT and CDR2 SNEGSKA (reference sequence). CDR3 DNA sequence: TGCAGTGCTAGAACAGCCGGGACTGTTACCTACGAGCAGTACTTC. The encoded protein is CSARTAGTVTYEQYF.

The chain uses TRBV5-1 and TRBJ2-7; D is possibly TRBD1 (5 bases). Germline V gives CDR1 SGHRS, CDR2 YFSETQ. The CDR3 contains 17 residues. Trimming shortened V by 3 bases and J by 0 bases, and 19 bases separated the two germline ends. The CDR3, as DNA: TGCGCCAGCAGCTCCCGAGGTGGGGCAGGCCTCTCCTACGAGCAGTACTTC. It translates to CASSSRGGAGLSYEQYF.

This clonotype was counted a few times. The genes are TRBV12-3 or TRBV12-4 and TRBJ1-5, with no clear D. The germline V and J ends were trimmed by 1 base and 3 bases, with 10 bases remaining between them. The CDR3 runs to 15 residues. The CDR3 nucleotides read TGTGCCAGCAGTTTAGGATGGGTTCCCAATCAGCCCCAGCATTTT. Translated, it gives CASSLGWVPNQPQHF.

This clonotype was observed a few times. The J gene is TRBJ2-5, the V gene TRBV20-1; D is unresolved. This CDR3 spans 12 amino acids. Trimming removed 6 bases from V and 5 bases from J, with 13 bases in between. The V gene's germline CDR1 is DFQATT and CDR2 SNEGSKA (reference sequence). CDR3 protein: CSADDRTETQYF. DNA for the CDR3: TGCAGTGCAGACGACCGAACGGAGACCCAGTACTTC.

This clonotype was observed a few times. The genes are TRBV5-1 and TRBJ2-2, with D perhaps TRBD1 (6 bases). Germline V gene lookup returns CDR1 SGHRS and CDR2 YFSETQ. The CDR3 extends over 16 amino acids. V was pared by 4 bases and J by 0 bases, with 13 bases between. The CDR3 bases are TGCGCCAGCAGCGGGTTAACAGGGACGAACACCGGGGAGCTGTTTTTT. Translated, it gives CASSGLTGTNTGELFF. Full variable domain (rest looked up from reference TRBV5-1 and TRBJ2-2): KAGVTQTPRYLIKTRGQQVTLSCSPISGHRSVSWYQQTPGQGLQFLFEYFSETQRNKGNFPGRFSGRQFSNSRSEMNVSTLELGDSALYLCASSGLTGTNTGELFFGEGSRLTVL.

This clonotype was observed a handful of times. The CDR3 DNA follows: TGTGCCAGCACCCAGGGACAGGGGACAGATACGCAGTATTTT. This encodes CASTQGQGTDTQYF. The chain joins TRBV12-3 or TRBV12-4 to TRBJ2-3, with 10 bases identical to TRBD1. Germline trimming cut 7 bases from V and 3 bases from J; bases unmatched to any gene: 4. The CDR3 loop spans 14 amino acids.

J is TRBJ2-5 and V is TRBV7-2; TRBD2 is a possible D gene (7 bases). The V gene's germline CDR1 is SGHTA and CDR2 FQGNSA. The CDR3 is 15 amino acids. Trimming shortened V by 1 base and J by 5 bases, and 14 bases separated the two germline ends. CDR3 sequence (DNA): TGTGCCAGCAGCTTAGTATCTCGGGGGGCGGAGACCCAGTACTTC. It codes for CASSLVSRGAETQYF.

This clonotype was seen more than once but under ten times. The chain recombines TRBV4-1 with TRBJ2-2; the D is unclear. V lost 0 bases and J lost 6, with 14 bases in between. The CDR3 is 16 amino acids. Germline values: CDR1 MGHRA, CDR2 YSYEKL. CDR3 protein: CASSQELGQEAGELFF. Here the CDR3 DNA reads TGCGCCAGCAGCCAAGAGCTAGGTCAGGAAGCCGGGGAGCTGTTTTTT.

The chain combines TRBV28 with TRBJ2-5, with 10 bases matching TRBD1. The junction had 18 bases not matched to a gene; V was cut back by 5 bases and J by 6 bases. The germline CDR1 and CDR2 sequences are MDHEN and SYDVKM. The CDR3 totals 18 residues. The CDR3 sequence is CASSGAGPGTGARKTQYF. The CDR3 nucleotides are TGTGCCAGCAGTGGGGCGGGTCCCGGGACAGGGGCGCGGAAGACCCAGTACTTC.

This clonotype came up a few times. The rearrangement uses TRBV28 and TRBJ2-5, with 7 bases matching TRBD2. Trimming removed 5 bases from V and 5 bases from J; junction bases left unmatched: 11. Germline CDR1 and CDR2: MDHEN and SYDVKM. The CDR3 contains 15 residues. CDR3 in DNA: TGTGCCAGCAGTGTCCTAACGGGGGGTGGGGAGACCCAGTACTTC. As protein: CASSVLTGGGETQYF.

The gene calls are TRBV29-1 and TRBJ1-1; tentative D call: TRBD1 (6 bases). CDR1 is SQVTM and CDR2 is ANQGSEA in the germline V gene. The CDR3 consists of 13 residues. Trimming pared 6 bases from V and 5 bases from J, leaving 16 bases between. The CDR3 is CSVGRAGETEAFF. CDR3 DNA: TGCAGCGTGGGTAGGGCAGGGGAGACTGAAGCTTTCTTT.

The chain recombines TRBV20-1 with TRBJ2-1, with D possibly TRBD1 on 6 matching bases. This CDR3 is 15 amino acids long. V shed 3 bases and J shed 6 bases, with 18 bases lying between them. In germline, CDR1 is DFQATT, CDR2 SNEGSKA (reference sequence). DNA of the CDR3: TGCAGTGCTAGCAGTTTGGGACAAGGCTTCAATGAGCAGTTCTTC. Its translation: CSASSLGQGFNEQFF.

This clonotype was detected only a few times. The chain is built from TRBV3-1 and TRBJ2-2; D may match TRBD1 or TRBD2 (5 bases each). V lost 0 bases and J 4 bases, leaving 18 bases between the germline ends. The CDR3 is 18 amino acids. Germline V gives CDR1 LGHDT, CDR2 YNNKEL (reference sequence). CDR3: CASSQDVGLRGGTGELFF. CDR3 nucleotides: TGTGCCAGCAGCCAAGATGTAGGTCTTCGGGGCGGCACCGGGGAGCTGTTTTTT.

The chain couples TRBV11-2 to TRBJ2-5, with D unresolved. The CDR3 is 14 amino acids. The germline CDR1 and CDR2 sequences are SGHAT and FQNNGV. V shed 3 bases and J shed 3 bases, with 11 bases lying between them. Written as DNA, the CDR3 is TGTGCCAGCAGCTTTAGGTCATCGGAAGAGACCCAGTACTTC. Protein product: CASSFRSSEETQYF.

This chain joins TRBV20-1 and TRBJ2-5, with 12 bases fitting TRBD1. Per germline, CDR1 DFQATT and CDR2 SNEGSKA (reference sequence). J was trimmed by 7 bases and V by 6 bases; bases with no gene match: 9. This CDR3 has 14 residues. CDR3 sequence (DNA): TGCAGTGCCACATGGGACAGGGGGCGAGTGACCCAGTACTTC. As protein: CSATWDRGRVTQYF.

The CDR3 is CASSATGTSGRAGDTGELFF. In DNA, the CDR3 is TGTGCCAGCAGCGCCACCGGGACTAGCGGGAGGGCCGGGGACACCGGGGAGCTGTTTTTT. This chain links TRBV9 with TRBJ2-2, with TRBD2 matching over 16 bases. Trimming removed 3 bases from V and 3 bases from J; junction bases left unmatched: 11. Germline V gives CDR1 SGDLS, CDR2 YYNGEE. This CDR3 region has 20 residues. Filled out from reference TRBV9 and TRBJ2-2, the complete variable domain reads DSGVTQTPKHLITATGQRVTLRCSPRSGDLSVYWYQQSLDQGLQFLIQYYNGEERAKGNILERFSAQQFPDLHSELNLSSLELGDSALYFCASSATGTSGRAGDTGELFFGEGSRLTVL.

This clonotype was seen only a few times. The chain combines TRBV20-1 with TRBJ1-5, with TRBD1 matching over 7 bases. CDR3 length: 13 residues. With 6 bases clipped from V and 9 bases from J, the junction kept 11 bases outside the gene matches. Per germline, CDR1 DFQATT and CDR2 SNEGSKA (reference sequence). The CDR3 DNA is TGCAGTGCCGAGGGCCAGGGGGGAGGGCCCCAGCATTTT. This gives the protein CSAEGQGGGPQHF.

A few counts support this clonotype. The chain is built from TRBV29-1 and TRBJ1-2, with no clear D. Trimming removed 2 bases at V and 4 bases at J, with 11 bases between. Germline V gene data show CDR1 as SQVTM and CDR2 as ANQGSEA. CDR3 size: 13 residues. CDR3 nucleotides: TGCAGCGTTGAAAGGAGGGTCGGCTATGGCTACACCTTC. This sequence encodes CSVERRVGYGYTF.

The rearrangement joins TRBV24-1 to TRBJ2-1, with 7 bases fitting TRBD2. The CDR3 sequence is 16 residues long. The V and J ends lost 3 bases and 3 bases, in that order; junction bases with no gene match: 7. Germline V gene data show CDR1 as KGHDR and CDR2 as SFDVKD. The CDR3 loop is CATSDVAGRYYNEQFF. DNA of the CDR3: TGTGCCACCAGTGATGTAGCGGGTCGTTACTACAATGAGCAGTTCTTC.

The chain employs TRBV7-6 and TRBJ1-2; D is undetermined. Germline loops: CDR1 SGHVS, CDR2 FNYEAQ. Trimming left V 1 base short and J 7 bases short, with 10 bases between. The CDR3 spans 13 residues. CDR3 sequence reads: CASSLESSGGYTF. The DNA for the CDR3 is TGTGCCAGCAGCTTAGAGAGTAGTGGTGGCTACACCTTC.

This clonotype has only one observation. The genes are TRBV4-2 and TRBJ2-1; TRBD2 aligns across 14 bases. CDR3 length: 18 residues. The V gene end was trimmed by 1 base and the J gene end by 7 bases; junction bases not matched to a gene: 9. Germline-derived CDR1 and CDR2 are LGHNA and YNFKEQ. DNA for the CDR3: TGTGCCAGCAGCCAAGGCCTGACTAGCGGGGGGGCGGGGAATGAGCAGTTCTTC. Residues: CASSQGLTSGGAGNEQFF.

In its sample, this clonotype was seen a few times. This sequence joins TRBV5-1 and TRBJ1-1; D might be TRBD1 (5 bases). This CDR3 region has 15 residues. Germline assignment: CDR1 SGHRS and CDR2 YFSETQ. Trimming shortened V by 5 bases and J by 5 bases, and 19 bases separated the two germline ends. CDR3 DNA sequence: TGCGCCAGCAGACGTACGGAAGGGGTTCTAACTGAAGCTTTCTTT. Its protein is CASRRTEGVLTEAFF.

This clonotype was recorded only once. The chain uses TRBV6-5 and TRBJ2-2; no definite D call. Trimming removed 0 bases from V and 6 bases from J, with 17 bases in between. The germline gives CDR1 MNHEY, CDR2 SVGAGI. CDR3 length: 17 residues. CDR3: CASSYSLLSKRAGELFF. The CDR3 DNA reads as TGTGCCAGCAGTTACTCTCTCCTAAGTAAAAGGGCCGGGGAGCTGTTTTTT.

This clonotype was detected only a few times. The rearrangement joins TRBV7-2 to TRBJ1-2; the D gene is possibly TRBD1 (5 bases). Trimming removed 5 bases from V and 3 bases from J, with 19 bases in between. The CDR3 has 16 residues. Germline assignment: CDR1 SGHTA and CDR2 FQGNSA. CDR3 bases: TGTGCCAGCAGCCCCAACACCGGGGCGTTCGACTATGGCTACACCTTC. Its translation is CASSPNTGAFDYGYTF.